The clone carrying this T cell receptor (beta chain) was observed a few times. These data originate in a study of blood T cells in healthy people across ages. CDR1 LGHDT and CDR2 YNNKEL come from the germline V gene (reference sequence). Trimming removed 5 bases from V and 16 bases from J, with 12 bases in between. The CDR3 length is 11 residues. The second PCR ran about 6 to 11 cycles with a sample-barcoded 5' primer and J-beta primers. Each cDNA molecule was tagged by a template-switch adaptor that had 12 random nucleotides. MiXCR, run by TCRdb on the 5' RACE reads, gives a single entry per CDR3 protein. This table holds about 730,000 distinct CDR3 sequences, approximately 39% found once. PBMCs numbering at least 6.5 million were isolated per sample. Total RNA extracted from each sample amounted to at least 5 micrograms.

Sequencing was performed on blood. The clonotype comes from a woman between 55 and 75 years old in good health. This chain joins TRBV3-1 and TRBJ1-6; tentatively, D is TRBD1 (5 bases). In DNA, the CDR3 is TGTGCCAGCAGCTTAGGGAGACAGCTCCACTTT. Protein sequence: CASSLGRQLHF.